The entry below describes one T cell receptor beta chain. Its cognate antigen is unknown. This entry comes from a study of glioma-infiltrating T cells after dendritic cell vaccination. On the study more broadly: Between about 2002 and 2013, patients got autologous tumor lysate-pulsed dendritic cell vaccines. At biweekly intervals, patients got three intradermal dendritic cell vaccine injections. Points from the study as a whole: TCR clonality showed no direct relationship with survival.

The PCR used 60 V beta and 13 J beta primers. Profiling relied on immunoSEQ multiplex PCR, and the TCRdb table lists in-frame clones only, not all of them. The table shows 100,000 or so clones, with around 89% occurring only once. The time point: after dendritic cell vaccination, including at tumor progression/relapse. This specimen consisted of blood, obtained after dendritic cell vaccination. This receptor was taken from a human donor with glioblastoma.

CDR3 in DNA: TGCGCCAGCAGCTGGACAGGGTTGAACACTGAAGCTTTCTTT. Its protein product is CASSWTGLNTEAFF. This chain connects TRBV5-1 to TRBJ1-1; 8 bases align to TRBD1. The CDR3 is made up of 14 amino acids. CDR1 is SGHRS and CDR2 is YFSETQ in the germline V gene. J lost 0 bases, V lost 3 bases, and 1 base had no gene match.